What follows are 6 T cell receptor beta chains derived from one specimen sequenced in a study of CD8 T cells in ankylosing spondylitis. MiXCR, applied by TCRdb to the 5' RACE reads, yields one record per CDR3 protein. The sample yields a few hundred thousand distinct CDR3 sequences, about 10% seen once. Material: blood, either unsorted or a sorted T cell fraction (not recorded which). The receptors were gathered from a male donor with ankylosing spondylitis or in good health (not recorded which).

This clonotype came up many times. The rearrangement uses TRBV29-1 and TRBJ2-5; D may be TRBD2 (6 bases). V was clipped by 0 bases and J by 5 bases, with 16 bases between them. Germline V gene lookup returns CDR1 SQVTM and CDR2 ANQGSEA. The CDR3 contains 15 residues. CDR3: CSVEDTGVAEETQYF. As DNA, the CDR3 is TGCAGCGTTGAAGATACGGGCGTAGCGGAGGAGACCCAGTACTTC.

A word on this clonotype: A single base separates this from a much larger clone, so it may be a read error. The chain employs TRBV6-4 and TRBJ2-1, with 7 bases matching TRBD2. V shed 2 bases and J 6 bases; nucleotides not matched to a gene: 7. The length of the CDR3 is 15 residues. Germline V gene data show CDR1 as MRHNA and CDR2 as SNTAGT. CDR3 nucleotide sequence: TGTGCCAGCAGTGACCAGCGGGACGGAGGCAATGAGCAGTTCTTC. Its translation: CASSDQRDGGNEQFF.

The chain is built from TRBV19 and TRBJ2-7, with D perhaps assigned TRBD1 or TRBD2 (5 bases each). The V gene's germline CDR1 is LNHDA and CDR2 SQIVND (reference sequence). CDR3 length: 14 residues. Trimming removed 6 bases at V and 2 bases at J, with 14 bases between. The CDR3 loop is CASSWDGETYEQYF. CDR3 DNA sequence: TGTGCCAGTAGCTGGGACGGCGAAACCTACGAGCAGTACTTC.

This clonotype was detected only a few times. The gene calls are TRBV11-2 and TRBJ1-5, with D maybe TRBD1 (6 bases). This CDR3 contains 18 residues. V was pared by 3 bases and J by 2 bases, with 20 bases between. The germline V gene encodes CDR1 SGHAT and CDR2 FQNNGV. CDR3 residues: CASSFRGVRGTGNQPQHF. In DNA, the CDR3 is TGTGCCAGCAGCTTCAGGGGCGTACGGGGGACGGGCAATCAGCCCCAGCATTTT. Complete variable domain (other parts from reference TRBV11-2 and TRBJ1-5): EAGVAQSPRYKIIEKRQSVAFWCNPISGHATLYWYQQILGQGPKLLIQFQNNGVVDDSQLPKDRFSAERLKGVDSTLKIQPAKLEDSAVYLCASSFRGVRGTGNQPQHFGDGTRLSIL.

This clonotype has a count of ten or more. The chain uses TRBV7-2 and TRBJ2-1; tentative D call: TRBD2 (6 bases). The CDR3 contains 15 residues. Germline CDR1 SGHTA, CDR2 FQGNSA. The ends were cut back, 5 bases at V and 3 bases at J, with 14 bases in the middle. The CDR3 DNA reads TGTGCCAGCAGCCCGAGCCGGGACTTCTACAATGAGCAGTTCTTC. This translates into CASSPSRDFYNEQFF.

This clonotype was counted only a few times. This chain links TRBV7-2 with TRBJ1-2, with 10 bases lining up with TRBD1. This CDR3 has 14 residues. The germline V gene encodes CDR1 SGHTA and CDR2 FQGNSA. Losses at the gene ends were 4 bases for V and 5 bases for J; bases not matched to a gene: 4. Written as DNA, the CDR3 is TGTGCCAGCAGCTGGGGACAGGGGAGATATGGCTACACCTTC. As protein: CASSWGQGRYGYTF.